Below, 28 T cell receptor beta chains from the same sample are listed, as sequenced in a study of identical twins. TCRdb passed the 5' RACE reads through MiXCR, listing each CDR3 protein once. The profile shows fewer than 500,000 distinct CDR3 sequences, approximately 15% of them singletons. These data also formed part of another study, on yellow fever vaccine responses in identical twins.

The sample taken for sequencing was CD4+ T cells sorted from blood. The source is a woman aged 18-30 years in good health.

The chain combines TRBV21-1 with TRBJ2-6; the D call in the table, TRBD1, was not verified against the DNA. TRBV21-1 is described as a pseudogene. The CDR3 is made up of 18 amino acids. The CDR3 protein is CASSKICRGRFGANVLTF. CDR3 bases: TGTGCCAGCAGCAAGATTTGCAGGGGGCGATTTGGGGCCAACGTCCTGACTTTC.

V is TRBV30 and J is TRBJ2-7; the D is unclear. Per germline, CDR1 GTSNPN and CDR2 SVGIG (reference sequence). The V end lost 2 bases, the J end lost 0 bases, and 5 bases lay between the germline ends. There are 12 residues in the CDR3. This chain's CDR3 is CAWSIGSYEQYF. In DNA, the CDR3 is TGTGCCTGGAGTATCGGCTCCTACGAGCAGTACTTC.

This clonotype was counted only a few times. One base away lies a much larger clone, so this may be a sequencing read error. The chain has TRBV6-5 and TRBJ2-2; D not certain. Germline CDR1 reads MNHEY; CDR2 reads SVGAGI. The CDR3 runs 11 residues. V dropped 1 base and J dropped 7 bases, with 1 base sitting between them. This CDR3 reads CASSYFGELFF. The CDR3 DNA sequence: TGTGCCAGCAGTTACTTCGGGGAGCTGTTTTTT.

This clonotype was observed a few times. The chain combines TRBV6-5 with TRBJ2-3; D is perhaps TRBD1 (5 bases). V lost 2 bases to trimming and J lost 6 bases, with 15 bases between them. Germline values: CDR1 MNHEY, CDR2 SVGAGI. This CDR3 has 15 residues. CDR3 in amino acids: CASSYRGTLGDTQYF. CDR3 nucleotide sequence: TGTGCCAGCAGTTACAGGGGCACACTGGGGGATACGCAGTATTTT.

This clonotype has a handful of counts. The rearrangement links TRBV6-1 to TRBJ1-5; tentative D call: TRBD1 (5 bases). Trimming shortened V by 3 bases and J by 6 bases, and 12 bases separated the two germline ends. There are 14 residues in the CDR3. Looked up from germline, CDR1 is MNHNS and CDR2 is SASEGT. CDR3 DNA: TGTGCCAGCAGTGATCAGGGTACGAGTCAGCCCCAGCATTTT. As protein: CASSDQGTSQPQHF.

The chain couples TRBV11-2 to TRBJ2-1; TRBD2 aligns across 11 bases. Germline V CDR1 and CDR2: SGHAT, FQNNGV. CDR3 size: 19 residues. Trimming cost V 8 bases and J 3 bases; bases outside gene matches: 18. This CDR3 is CASAPGLAGGRPNYNEQFF. CDR3 DNA sequence: TGTGCCAGCGCTCCTGGGCTAGCGGGGGGACGACCGAACTACAATGAGCAGTTCTTC. Combining the CDR3 with reference TRBV11-2 and TRBJ2-1 gives the whole variable domain EAGVAQSPRYKIIEKRQSVAFWCNPISGHATLYWYQQILGQGPKLLIQFQNNGVVDDSQLPKDRFSAERLKGVDSTLKIQPAKLEDSAVYLCASAPGLAGGRPNYNEQFFGPGTRLTVL.

This clonotype was seen only a few times. The rearrangement links TRBV6-2 or TRBV6-3 to TRBJ2-2; TRBD1 or TRBD2 may be the D gene (5 bases each). CDR1 MNHEY and CDR2 SVGEGT come from the germline V gene. CDR3 length equals 16 residues. The V and J ends lost 2 bases and 3 bases respectively, with 13 bases between them. Here the CDR3 DNA reads TGTGCCAGCAGTTACGAGAGGGGTTTGGACACCGGGGAGCTGTTTTTT. Translation: CASSYERGLDTGELFF.

This chain links TRBV5-5 with TRBJ2-1, with D perhaps given as TRBD1 or TRBD2 (5 bases each). The CDR3 extends over 16 amino acids. The V gene's germline CDR1 is SGHKS and CDR2 YYEKEE (reference sequence). The V gene lost 4 bases and the J gene lost 0 bases, with 14 bases spanning the gap. The CDR3 bases are TGTGCCAGCAGCAAAGGGACCGAGAGCTCCTACAATGAGCAGTTCTTC. As protein: CASSKGTESSYNEQFF.

This clonotype was seen just once. The chain uses TRBV7-2 and TRBJ2-5; D perhaps matches TRBD1 (6 bases). Trimming cost V 4 bases and J 5 bases, with 14 bases left between them. CDR1 SGHTA and CDR2 FQGNSA come from the germline V gene. There are 14 residues in the CDR3. CDR3 nucleotide sequence: TGTGCCAGCAGCTGGGTTGGGGGCGCGGAGACCCAGTACTTC. Translation: CASSWVGGAETQYF.

The rearrangement uses TRBV14 and TRBJ1-1; TRBD1 might be the D (5 bases). CDR1 and CDR2 (germline): SGHDN, FVKESK. Trimming cost V 4 bases and J 6 bases, with 12 bases left between them. The CDR3 covers 13 residues. CDR3 protein: CASSPRGTPEAFF. The CDR3 nucleotides read TGTGCCAGCAGCCCACGAGGGACCCCTGAAGCTTTCTTT.

This clonotype was recorded a few times. The CDR3 region has the DNA TGTGCCAGCAGCACCGGGACTAGCTCCAGTCAGACCCAGTACTTC. It yields the protein CASSTGTSSSQTQYF. The rearrangement links TRBV12-3 or TRBV12-4 to TRBJ2-5; TRBD2 agrees at 9 bases. V gave up 6 bases and J gave up 6 bases; unmatched junction bases: 11. The CDR3 covers 15 residues.

V is TRBV12-3 or TRBV12-4 and J is TRBJ2-1; D is unclear. Trimming removed 8 bases at V and 0 bases at J, with 11 bases between. The CDR3 length is 14 residues. The DNA of the CDR3 is TGTGCCAGCCGGACGGTGAGCTCCTACAATGAGCAGTTCTTC. Protein: CASRTVSSYNEQFF.

CDR3 region: CSASDRENTGELFF. CDR3 in DNA: TGCAGTGCTAGCGACAGGGAGAACACCGGGGAGCTGTTTTTT. V gene TRBV20-1 combines with J gene TRBJ2-2, with 7 nucleotides matching TRBD1. Germline CDR1 reads DFQATT; CDR2 reads SNEGSKA (reference sequence). There are 14 residues in the CDR3. Trimming took 3 bases from V and 1 from J; bases not matched to a gene: 2.

The chain joins TRBV11-2 to TRBJ2-7, with TRBD2 identical over 11 bases. The CDR3 is 18 residues long. CDR1 SGHAT and CDR2 FQNNGV come from the germline V gene. J gave up 2 bases and V 1 base, and 10 bases lay outside the gene matches. The CDR3 is CASSLVRPLAGVTYEQYF. As DNA, the CDR3 is TGTGCCAGCAGCTTAGTCCGCCCACTAGCGGGAGTTACCTACGAGCAGTACTTC. Complete variable domain (other parts from reference TRBV11-2 and TRBJ2-7): EAGVAQSPRYKIIEKRQSVAFWCNPISGHATLYWYQQILGQGPKLLIQFQNNGVVDDSQLPKDRFSAERLKGVDSTLKIQPAKLEDSAVYLCASSLVRPLAGVTYEQYFGPGTRLTVT.

V usage is TRBV7-2 and J usage is TRBJ2-3; D gene ambiguous. Germline V gene lookup returns CDR1 SGHTA and CDR2 FQGNSA. The CDR3 totals 16 residues. V lost 4 bases to trimming and J lost 0 bases, with 14 bases between them. CDR3 nucleotides: TGTGCCAGCAGCTCCCGTCTGGCTGCTAGCACAGATACGCAGTATTTT. Translated, it gives CASSSRLAASTDTQYF.

V gene TRBV20-1 combines with J gene TRBJ2-7; D ambiguous. There are 12 residues in the CDR3. The germline CDR1 and CDR2 sequences are DFQATT and SNEGSKA (reference sequence). Trimming removed 4 bases from V and 7 bases from J, with 14 bases in between. The CDR3 region is CSANRGPSEQYF. The CDR3 bases are TGCAGTGCTAATCGTGGGCCGTCGGAGCAGTACTTC.

This rearrangement joins TRBV15 to TRBJ2-7, with 11 positions matching TRBD1. The CDR3 extends over 15 amino acids. CDR1 and CDR2 from the germline V gene are LNHNV and YYDKDF (reference sequence). Losses at the gene ends were 3 bases for V and 6 bases for J; bases not matched to a gene: 7. The chain's CDR3 is CATSRLGTGGGEQYF. CDR3 bases: TGTGCCACCAGCAGGCTCGGGACAGGGGGAGGCGAGCAGTACTTC.

J is TRBJ2-1 and V is TRBV10-3; D could derive from TRBD1 or TRBD2 (6 bases each). The V end lost 0 bases, the J end lost 5 bases, and 17 bases lay between the germline ends. The CDR3 extends over 17 amino acids. CDR1 and CDR2 (germline): ENHRY, SYGVKD. The CDR3 reads CAISESDGGGYNNEQFF. Written as DNA, the CDR3 is TGTGCCATCAGTGAGTCTGACGGAGGGGGATATAACAATGAGCAGTTCTTC.

This clonotype came up a few times. J is TRBJ2-5 and V is TRBV11-1; weak D call: TRBD1 (7 bases). The germline V gene encodes CDR1 SGHAT and CDR2 FQDESV (reference sequence). The CDR3 spans 14 residues. The V end was cut by 5 bases, the J end by 2 bases, with 12 bases between. CDR3 bases: TGTGCCAGCAGCGCGGGACAGCAACAAGAGACCCAGTACTTC. Translation gives CASSAGQQQETQYF.

The V call is TRBV28, the J call TRBJ1-5, with unresolved D. Trimming removed 6 bases at V and 3 bases at J, with 6 bases between. The germline CDR1 and CDR2 sequences are MDHEN and SYDVKM. The CDR3 loop spans 12 amino acids. The CDR3 sequence is CASRPDNQPQHF. In DNA form, the CDR3 reads TGTGCCAGCAGACCAGACAATCAGCCCCAGCATTTT.

This clonotype was seen many times. One end of the junction is discordant with germline, which a read error may explain. This chain links TRBV5-1 with TRBJ2-5; D is uncertain. The CDR3 has 13 residues. Per the germline V gene, CDR1 is SGHRS and CDR2 is YFSETQ. CDR3 region: CASSLGLGETQYF. The CDR3 nucleotides read TGTGCCAGCAGCTTAGGGCTAGGGGAGACCCAGTACTTC. The full variable domain, with the rest looked up from reference TRBV5-1 and TRBJ2-5, is KAGVTQTPRYLIKTRGQQVTLSCSPISGHRSVSWYQQTPGQGLQFLFEYFSETQRNKGNFPGRFSGRQFSNSRSEMNVSTLELGDSALYLCASSLGLGETQYFGPGTRLLVL.

This chain connects TRBV3-1 to TRBJ2-1; weak D call: TRBD1 (6 bases). Between the trimmed V and J ends, which lost 0 bases and 9 bases, there was a span of 18 bases. CDR1 is LGHDT and CDR2 is YNNKEL in the germline V gene (reference sequence). There are 16 residues in the CDR3. The CDR3 region has the DNA TGTGCCAGCAGCCAAGAAGGGGGACCCCCAAGGGGTGAGCAGTTCTTC. Its translation is CASSQEGGPPRGEQFF.

This clonotype has at least ten counts. The V gene is TRBV29-1, the J gene TRBJ2-2, with D unresolved. Germline V gene data show CDR1 as SQVTM and CDR2 as ANQGSEA. V was clipped by 0 bases and J by 2 bases, with 7 bases between them. The CDR3 has 14 amino acids. The CDR3 is CSVEETKNTGELFF. Written as DNA, the CDR3 is TGCAGCGTTGAAGAGACAAAAAACACCGGGGAGCTGTTTTTT.

This chain connects TRBV6-1 to TRBJ2-7; the match to TRBD1 covers 10 bases. Germline CDR1 MNHNS, CDR2 SASEGT. The CDR3 extends over 14 amino acids. After removal of 6 bases from V and 6 bases from J, the junction contained 8 bases not matched to a gene. CDR3 loop: CASRGGQGTGEQYF. For the CDR3, the DNA is TGTGCCAGCAGGGGGGGACAGGGGACGGGCGAGCAGTACTTC.

This clonotype was found a few times. The V call is TRBV29-1, the J call TRBJ2-3; 8 bases line up with TRBD2. After removal of 7 bases from V and 1 base from J, the junction contained 7 bases not matched to a gene. The CDR3 extends over 14 amino acids. The germline V gene has CDR1 SQVTM and CDR2 ANQGSEA. CDR3 in DNA: TGCAGCGGAGGAAAAGCGGGGGGCACAGATACGCAGTATTTT. Protein: CSGGKAGGTDTQYF.

The chain employs TRBV11-1 and TRBJ2-3; 13 positions match TRBD2. The germline CDR1 and CDR2 sequences are SGHAT and FQDESV (reference sequence). The CDR3 has 18 residues. With 3 bases clipped from V and 5 bases from J, the junction kept 11 bases outside the gene matches. The CDR3 DNA reads as TGTGCCAGCAGCTTGGGGACTAGCGGGAAGAAGCGAGAAGATACGCAGTATTTT. Protein product: CASSLGTSGKKREDTQYF.

The CDR3 loop is CAWSRTENQPQHF. The DNA of the CDR3 is TGTGCCTGGAGTCGGACGGAAAATCAGCCCCAGCATTTT. This chain connects TRBV30 to TRBJ1-5; no definite D call. From germline, CDR1 is GTSNPN and CDR2 SVGIG (reference sequence). Trimming took off 2 bases at V and 4 bases at J, with 9 bases between the two ends. The CDR3 contains 13 residues.

This clonotype occurred a few times. The rearrangement links TRBV20-1 to TRBJ2-3, with D maybe TRBD1 (6 bases). Trimming stripped 3 bases from V and 6 bases from J, with 16 bases between. The CDR3 is 14 amino acids. The germline CDR1 and CDR2 sequences are DFQATT and SNEGSKA (reference sequence). The CDR3 loop is CSASNRVSTDTQYF. CDR3 DNA: TGCAGTGCTAGCAACAGGGTATCAACCGATACGCAGTATTTT.